Following are 30 T cell receptor beta chains from one sample sequenced in a study of shared clonotypes between healthy human individuals. Method: immunoSEQ multiplex PCR; TCRdb's copy keeps in-frame clones and lacks some. The table shows over 1.5 million clones, with around 98% occurring only once. The sample comprised naive CD4+ T cells sorted from blood. Subset here: CD45RA+ positively selected. Receptor source: a man aged 25 to 45 in good health.

V gene TRBV6-5 combines with J gene TRBJ2-5; no clear D. V lost 2 bases and J 2 bases, leaving 15 bases between the germline ends. The CDR3 has 16 residues. CDR1 and CDR2 from the germline V gene are MNHEY and SVGAGI. CDR3 amino acids: CASSYRPLAAQETQYF. The CDR3 bases are TGTGCCAGCAGTTACCGGCCCCTTGCGGCACAAGAGACCCAGTACTTC.

V and J are TRBV19 and TRBJ2-5; D uncertain. V gave up 3 bases and J gave up 4 bases, with 15 bases separating them. The CDR3 is 15 residues long. Germline V gene sequence: CDR1 LNHDA, CDR2 SQIVND (reference sequence). As DNA, the CDR3 is TGTGCCAGTAGTATGGGTGCCTCGGGTGGAGAGACCCAGTACTTC. Translating it yields CASSMGASGGETQYF.

The chain couples TRBV9 to TRBJ1-3; D perhaps matches TRBD1 (5 bases). Germline assignment: CDR1 SGDLS and CDR2 YYNGEE. The CDR3 is 13 amino acids. Trimming took 3 bases from V and 3 from J, leaving 7 bases between them. CDR3 nucleotide sequence: TGTGCCAGCAGCGGGACAAGTGGAAACACCATATATTTT. Its translation: CASSGTSGNTIYF.

The chain uses TRBV5-1 and TRBJ2-3; TRBD2 matches at 12 bases. Trimming took 5 bases from V and 6 from J; bases not matched to a gene: 13. There are 17 residues in the CDR3. Germline loops: CDR1 SGHRS, CDR2 YFSETQ. The DNA for the CDR3 is TGCGCCAGCAGACCAGTCCCTAGCGGGAGGGCCACGGATACGCAGTATTTT. Translated, it gives CASRPVPSGRATDTQYF.

This chain uses TRBV29-1 with TRBJ2-2; D unclear. Trimming pared 6 bases from V and 4 bases from J, leaving 21 bases between. The V gene's germline CDR1 is SQVTM and CDR2 ANQGSEA. This CDR3 has 16 amino acids. CDR3 sequence (DNA): TGCAGCGTCCTTATGGACGGAGACCCAGGCACCGGGGAGCTGTTTTTT. This codes for CSVLMDGDPGTGELFF.

V is TRBV5-4 and J is TRBJ1-2; 10 bases are shared with TRBD1. CDR3 size: 15 residues. Trimming at V came to 4 bases and at J to 4 bases, leaving 7 bases not matched to a gene. From germline, CDR1 is SGHNT and CDR2 YYREEE (reference sequence). CDR3 nucleotides: TGTGCCAGCAGCGATCCCGGGACAGGGGCCTATGGCTACACCTTC. Protein product: CASSDPGTGAYGYTF.

V gene TRBV10-1 combines with J gene TRBJ2-3; maybe TRBD2 (5 bases). The ends were cut back, 0 bases at V and 5 bases at J, with 6 bases in the middle. The CDR3 covers 13 residues. Germline CDR1 and CDR2: WNHNN and SYGVQD (reference sequence). In DNA form, the CDR3 reads TGCGCCAGCAGTGAGTCAGGAGGAGATACGCAGTATTTT. Translating it yields CASSESGGDTQYF.

The chain is built from TRBV5-1 and TRBJ2-2; 9 nucleotides line up with TRBD1. J was trimmed by 5 bases and V by 7 bases; bases with no gene match: 9. CDR1 SGHRS and CDR2 YFSETQ come from the germline V gene. The CDR3 extends over 15 amino acids. CDR3 bases: TGCGCCAGCGGGCTCGGGACAGGGCGGACCGGGGAGCTGTTTTTT. Its translation is CASGLGTGRTGELFF.

The rearrangement joins TRBV28 to TRBJ2-7; possible D gene TRBD1, 5 bases. CDR3 length: 13 amino acids. Germline V CDR1 and CDR2: MDHEN, SYDVKM. The V and J ends lost 5 bases and 3 bases respectively, with 11 bases between them. CDR3 DNA sequence: TGTGCCAGCAGTACAGGCCAACTCTACGAGCAGTACTTC. Translating it yields CASSTGQLYEQYF.

V and J are TRBV11-3 and TRBJ2-2; 9 nucleotides agree with TRBD2. This CDR3 contains 15 residues. After removal of 5 bases from V and 2 bases from J, the junction contained 3 bases not matched to a gene. The germline V gene encodes CDR1 SGHNT and CDR2 YENEEA. CDR3 DNA sequence: TGTGCCAGCAGCCCGACTAGCGGAAACACCGGGGAGCTGTTTTTT. Protein sequence: CASSPTSGNTGELFF.

The V and J genes are TRBV5-4 and TRBJ2-1; TRBD2 matches 8 bases. Germline CDR1 and CDR2: SGHNT and YYREEE (reference sequence). The CDR3 length is 16 residues. The V and J ends lost 4 bases and 10 bases, in that order; junction bases with no gene match: 16. The CDR3 sequence: CASSPSSGSRGIEQFF. For the CDR3, the DNA is TGTGCCAGCAGCCCATCAAGCGGGAGTCGGGGGATAGAGCAGTTCTTC.

The CDR3 protein is CASSDAAGAGYNEQFF. The CDR3 DNA is TGTGCCAGCAGTGACGCGGCGGGAGCAGGTTACAATGAGCAGTTCTTC. The rearrangement joins TRBV6-4 to TRBJ2-1; 7 bases are a match to TRBD2. From germline, CDR1 is MRHNA and CDR2 SNTAGT. The CDR3 length is 16 residues. After removal of 2 bases from V and 4 bases from J, the junction contained 8 bases not matched to a gene.

As to this clone: Other DNA sequences in this specimen translate into the identical CDR3. V gene TRBV20-1 combines with J gene TRBJ2-3, with unresolved D. CDR1 is DFQATT and CDR2 is SNEGSKA in the germline V gene (reference sequence). The CDR3 is 11 residues long. V shed 4 bases and J shed 2 bases, with 4 bases lying between them. DNA for the CDR3: TGCAGTGCTAAAAACACAGATACGCAGTATTTT. This translates into CSAKNTDTQYF.

A remark on this clone: Within the sample, other DNA sequences also encode this same CDR3. The V and J genes are TRBV29-1 and TRBJ2-1; TRBD1 aligns across 9 bases. The CDR3 runs to 14 residues. V lost 6 bases, J lost 1 base, and 4 bases stayed unmatched. The V gene's germline CDR1 is SQVTM and CDR2 ANQGSEA. The CDR3 DNA reads TGCAGCGTAAGGGACAGGGCTTCCTACAATGAGCAGTTCTTC. This codes for CSVRDRASYNEQFF.

The CDR3 spells CASSPRAAIYNEQFF. The CDR3, as DNA: TGTGCCAGCAGTCCGAGGGCCGCAATCTACAATGAGCAGTTCTTC. This chain uses TRBV28 with TRBJ2-1; D is perhaps TRBD2 (5 bases). CDR3 length: 15 residues. Germline V gene sequence: CDR1 MDHEN, CDR2 SYDVKM. V shed 5 bases and J shed 3 bases, with 14 bases lying between them.

The chain couples TRBV9 to TRBJ2-7; 12 bases are a match to TRBD1. The CDR3 is made up of 16 amino acids. Germline loops: CDR1 SGDLS, CDR2 YYNGEE. The junction had 4 bases not matched to a gene; V was cut back by 3 bases and J by 0 bases. DNA of the CDR3: TGTGCCAGCAGCGCCGGGACAGGGGGCGGCTCCTACGAGCAGTACTTC. The encoded protein is CASSAGTGGGSYEQYF.

The rearrangement uses TRBV2 and TRBJ2-3, with 7 bases matching TRBD2. The trim removed 6 bases at V and 3 bases at J, leaving 12 bases unmatched. Germline loops: CDR1 SNHLY, CDR2 FYNNEI. The CDR3 extends over 16 amino acids. Here the CDR3 reads CASRESGIFRTDTQYF. DNA of the CDR3: TGTGCCAGCAGAGAGAGCGGGATATTCCGGACAGATACGCAGTATTTT.

The rearrangement joins TRBV15 to TRBJ2-3; D ambiguous. Germline loops: CDR1 LNHNV, CDR2 YYDKDF (reference sequence). There are 12 residues in the CDR3. Between the trimmed V and J ends, which lost 9 bases and 4 bases, there was a span of 11 bases. The CDR3 loop reads CATSLAADTQYF. CDR3 nucleotide sequence: TGTGCCACTTCCTTAGCTGCAGATACGCAGTATTTT.

The genes are TRBV19 and TRBJ2-3; 12 bases align to TRBD2. The CDR3 spans 15 residues. V dropped 6 bases and J dropped 4; count of bases not matched to a gene: 5. Germline assignment: CDR1 LNHDA and CDR2 SQIVND (reference sequence). The CDR3 sequence is CASSGLAGPPDTQYF. The CDR3 DNA follows: TGTGCCAGTAGCGGACTAGCGGGACCTCCAGATACGCAGTATTTT.

The J gene is TRBJ2-1, the V gene TRBV7-9; D is possibly TRBD1 (6 bases). Germline loops: CDR1 SEHNR, CDR2 FQNEAQ (reference sequence). The CDR3 has 16 amino acids. V was pared by 2 bases and J by 5 bases, with 16 bases between. CDR3 in amino acids: CASSLWAGVQDNEQFF. The CDR3 bases are TGTGCCAGCAGCTTATGGGCAGGGGTCCAGGACAATGAGCAGTTCTTC.

This sequence joins TRBV5-1 and TRBJ2-7, with a tentative D call TRBD2 (6 bases). CDR1 is SGHRS and CDR2 is YFSETQ in the germline V gene. V was pared by 0 bases and J by 7 bases, with 20 bases between. This CDR3 contains 16 residues. CDR3 in amino acids: CASSLGGTGMALEQYF. The CDR3 bases are TGCGCCAGCAGCTTGGGGGGGACTGGCATGGCGTTGGAGCAGTACTTC.

This chain joins TRBV6-1 and TRBJ1-1; D is uncertain. CDR3 length equals 15 residues. Germline assignment: CDR1 MNHNS and CDR2 SASEGT. Trimming removed 2 bases from V and 4 bases from J, with 14 bases in between. The CDR3 sequence is CASSEIMGKITEAFF. CDR3 coding DNA: TGTGCCAGCAGTGAAATTATGGGGAAGATCACTGAAGCTTTCTTT.

The J gene is TRBJ2-1, the V gene TRBV6-1; D possibly corresponds to TRBD2 (5 bases). Germline-derived CDR1 and CDR2 are MNHNS and SASEGT. Trimming left V 7 bases short and J 3 bases short, with 13 bases between. This CDR3 is built from 14 residues. CDR3 DNA: TGTGCCAGCATGAAAGGACTTCTCTACAATGAGCAGTTCTTC. As protein: CASMKGLLYNEQFF.

V is TRBV28 and J is TRBJ1-2, with 7 positions matching TRBD1. This CDR3 comprises 14 residues. The V segment lost 5 bases and the J segment 9 bases; nucleotides outside the gene matches: 12. Germline CDR1 reads MDHEN; CDR2 reads SYDVKM. CDR3 amino acids: CASSRQGPGFSYTF. The DNA of the CDR3 is TGTGCCAGCAGTCGACAGGGTCCAGGATTCAGCTACACCTTC.

The chain carries TRBV19 and TRBJ2-6; unclear D gene. Germline V lookup: CDR1 LNHDA, CDR2 SQIVND (reference sequence). The V end lost 2 bases, the J end lost 0 bases, and 11 bases lay between the germline ends. This CDR3 comprises 17 residues. The DNA of the CDR3 is TGTGCCAGTAGTATAACCTTCACCAGCTCTGGGGCCAACGTCCTGACTTTC. It codes for CASSITFTSSGANVLTF.

The chain carries TRBV19 and TRBJ2-7; D is perhaps TRBD1 or TRBD2 (5 bases each). The CDR3 is 15 amino acids. Per the germline V gene, CDR1 is LNHDA and CDR2 is SQIVND (reference sequence). Between the trimmed V and J ends, which lost 3 bases and 3 bases, there was a span of 15 bases. In DNA, the CDR3 is TGTGCCAGTAGTATTAACCGGGACCAAGACTACGAGCAGTACTTC. Residues: CASSINRDQDYEQYF.

The chain employs TRBV28 and TRBJ2-7, with 14 positions matching TRBD2. The CDR3 is 16 residues long. V shed 5 bases, J shed 2 bases, and the junction held 5 bases outside the gene matches. Germline V gene data show CDR1 as MDHEN and CDR2 as SYDVKM. For the CDR3, the DNA is TGTGCCAGCAGTGCATCGGGACTAGCGGGAGCCTACGAGCAGTACTTC. This sequence encodes CASSASGLAGAYEQYF.

The rearrangement links TRBV11-1 to TRBJ2-2; D gene unclear. Germline assignment: CDR1 SGHAT and CDR2 FQDESV (reference sequence). This CDR3 contains 16 residues. Trimming removed 4 bases at V and 0 bases at J, with 12 bases between. CDR3 in DNA: TGTGCCAGCAGCTCGAGAGGAAGCCCGAACACCGGGGAGCTGTTTTTT. Amino acids: CASSSRGSPNTGELFF.

The V call is TRBV28, the J call TRBJ1-5; tentatively, D is TRBD1 (5 bases). This CDR3 has 14 amino acids. V was trimmed by 1 base and J by 8 bases, leaving 12 bases between them. The V gene's germline CDR1 is MDHEN and CDR2 SYDVKM. CDR3 bases: TGTGCCAGCAGTTTATTCGGGGGGATTGAGCCCCAGCATTTT. Its protein product is CASSLFGGIEPQHF. Supplemented by reference TRBV28 and TRBJ1-5, the full variable domain reads DVKVTQSSRYLVKRTGEKVFLECVQDMDHENMFWYRQDPGLGLRLIYFSYDVKMKEKGDIPEGYSVSREKKERFSLILESASTNQTSMYLCASSLFGGIEPQHFGDGTRLSIL.

V and J are TRBV28 and TRBJ2-5; 7 nucleotides agree with TRBD2. Looked up from germline, CDR1 is MDHEN and CDR2 is SYDVKM. With 3 bases clipped from V and 4 bases from J, the junction kept 5 bases outside the gene matches. This CDR3 spans 14 amino acids. The CDR3 loop is CASSFWEGGETQYF. The CDR3, as DNA: TGTGCCAGCAGTTTTTGGGAGGGCGGAGAGACCCAGTACTTC.